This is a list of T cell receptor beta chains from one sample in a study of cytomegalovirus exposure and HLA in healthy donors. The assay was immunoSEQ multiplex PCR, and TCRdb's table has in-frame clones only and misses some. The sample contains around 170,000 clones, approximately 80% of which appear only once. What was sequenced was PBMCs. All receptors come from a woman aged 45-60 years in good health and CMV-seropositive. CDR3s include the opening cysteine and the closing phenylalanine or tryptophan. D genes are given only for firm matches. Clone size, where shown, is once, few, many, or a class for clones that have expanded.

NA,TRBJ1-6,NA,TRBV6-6,CASSRAGASYNSPLHF,TGTGCCAGCAGCCGGGCAGGGGCGTCGTATAATTCACCCCTCCACTTT
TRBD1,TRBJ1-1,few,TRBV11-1,CASSFQGAGYTEAFF,TGTGCCAGCAGCTTTCAGGGGGCGGGGTACACTGAAGCTTTCTTT
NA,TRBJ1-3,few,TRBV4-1,CASSQARRTPIGNTIYF,TGCGCCAGCAGCCAAGCAAGAAGAACACCCATCGGAAACACCATATATTTT
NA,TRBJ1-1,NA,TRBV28,CASSLGRGDTEAFF,TGTGCCAGCAGCTTGGGTCGGGGGGACACTGAAGCTTTCTTT
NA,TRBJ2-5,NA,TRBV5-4,CASTLEGARRETQYF,TGTGCCAGCACCCTGGAGGGGGCCAGGAGGGAGACCCAGTACTTC
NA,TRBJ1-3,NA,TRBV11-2,CASSLRPGNTIYF,TGTGCCAGCAGCTTACGTCCTGGAAACACCATATATTTT
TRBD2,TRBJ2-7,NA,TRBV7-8,CASSPRSGGAGQYF,TGTGCCAGCAGCCCGCGAAGCGGGGGGGCCGGGCAGTACTTC
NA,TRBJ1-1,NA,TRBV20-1,CSARQNTEAFF,TGCAGTGCTAGACAGAACACTGAAGCTTTCTTT
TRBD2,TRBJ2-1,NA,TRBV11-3,CASSWTSGSGEQFF,TGTGCCAGCAGCTGGACTAGCGGCTCTGGAGAGCAGTTCTTC
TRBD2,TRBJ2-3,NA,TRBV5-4,CASSPAGGPRDTQYF,TGTGCCAGCAGCCCTGCGGGGGGGCCAAGAGATACGCAGTATTTT
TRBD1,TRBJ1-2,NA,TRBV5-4,CASTTGGGDGYTF,TGTGCCAGCACCACAGGGGGCGGGGATGGCTACACCTTC
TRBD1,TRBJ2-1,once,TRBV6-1,CASKRDRDPYNEQFF,TGTGCCAGCAAACGAGACAGGGACCCCTACAATGAGCAGTTCTTC
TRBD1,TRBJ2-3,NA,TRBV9,CASSAGTGETDTQYF,TGTGCCAGCAGCGCCGGGACAGGGGAGACAGATACGCAGTATTTT
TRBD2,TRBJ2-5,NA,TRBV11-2,CASSSGGETQYF,TGTGCCAGCAGCTCGGGGGGGGAGACCCAGTACTTC
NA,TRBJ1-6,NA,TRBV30,CAWVPASGSYNSPLHF,TGTGCCTGGGTCCCCGCCTCGGGCTCCTATAATTCACCCCTCCACTTT
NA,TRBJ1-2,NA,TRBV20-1,CSAGGIGYTF,TGCAGTGCTGGGGGGATTGGCTACACCTTC
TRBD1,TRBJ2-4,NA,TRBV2,CASAGDRDPNIQYF,TGTGCCAGCGCGGGGGACAGGGATCCGAACATTCAGTACTTC
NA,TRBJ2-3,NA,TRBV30,CAWTHGGYTDTQYF,TGTGCCTGGACCCACGGGGGATACACAGATACGCAGTATTTT
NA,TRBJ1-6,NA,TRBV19,CAPPDTNSPLHF,TGTGCCCCTCCGGACACTAATTCACCCCTCCACTTT
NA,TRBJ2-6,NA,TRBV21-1,CASSKGGLAGRANVLTF,TGTGCCAGCAGCAAAGGCGGACTAGCGGGCCGGGCCAACGTCCTGACTTTC
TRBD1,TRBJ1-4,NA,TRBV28,CASVGQGVFNEKLFF,TGTGCCAGCGTGGGACAGGGGGTCTTTAATGAAAAACTGTTTTTT
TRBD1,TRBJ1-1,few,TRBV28,CASSPPTGRAFF,TGTGCCAGCAGCCCACCGACAGGGAGAGCTTTCTTT
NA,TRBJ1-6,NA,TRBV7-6,CASSSLAGAPHNSPLHF,TGTGCCAGCAGCTCCTTGGCAGGGGCGCCCCATAATTCACCCCTCCACTTT
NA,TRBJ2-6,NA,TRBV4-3,CASSQNYEASGANVLTF,TGCGCCAGCAGCCAAAACTACGAGGCGTCTGGGGCCAACGTCCTGACTTTC
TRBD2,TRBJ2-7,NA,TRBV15,CATSRGRGISYEQYF,TGTGCCACCAGCAGAGGGCGGGGGATCTCCTACGAGCAGTACTTC
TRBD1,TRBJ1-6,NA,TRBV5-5,CASRPQGASSPLHF,TGTGCCAGCAGGCCTCAGGGGGCATCTTCACCCCTCCACTTT
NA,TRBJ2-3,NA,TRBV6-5,CASSSTDTQYF,TGTGCCAGCAGTTCTACAGATACGCAGTATTTT
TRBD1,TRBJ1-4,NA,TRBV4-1,CASSQGPRGAGGSEKLFF,TGCGCCAGCAGCCAAGGGCCTCGAGGGGCAGGGGGCAGCGAAAAACTGTTTTTT
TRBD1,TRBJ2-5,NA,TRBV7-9,CASSLGQGAFETQYF,TGTGCCAGCAGCCTAGGACAGGGGGCATTTGAGACCCAGTACTTC
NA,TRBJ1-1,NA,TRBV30,CAWSRGAKRPGTEAFF,TGTGCCTGGAGTCGGGGGGCTAAGAGACCCGGGACTGAAGCTTTCTTT
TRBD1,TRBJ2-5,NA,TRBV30,CAWGTVQETQYF,TGTGCCTGGGGGACAGTCCAAGAGACCCAGTACTTC
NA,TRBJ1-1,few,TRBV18,CASSPNRNEAFF,TGTGCCAGCTCACCAAACAGAAACGAAGCTTTCTTT
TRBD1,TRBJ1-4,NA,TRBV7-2,CASSLMGQTNEKLFF,TGTGCCAGCAGCTTAATGGGACAGACTAATGAAAAACTGTTTTTT
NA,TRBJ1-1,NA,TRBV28,CASSLTVYTEAFF,TGTGCCAGCAGTTTAACGGTGTACACTGAAGCTTTCTTT
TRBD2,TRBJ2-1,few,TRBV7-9,CASGNSGGYNEQFF,TGTGCCAGCGGGAATAGCGGGGGATACAATGAGCAGTTCTTC
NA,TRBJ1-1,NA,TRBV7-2,CASSLSTEAENTEAFF,TGTGCCAGCAGCTTATCTACTGAGGCGGAGAACACTGAAGCTTTCTTT
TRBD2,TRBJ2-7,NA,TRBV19,CASSKLAGAFYEQYF,TGTGCCAGTAGTAAACTAGCGGGGGCCTTTTACGAGCAGTACTTC
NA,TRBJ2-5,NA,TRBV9,CASSVGTGVPGGQETQYF,TGTGCCAGCAGCGTAGGGACAGGGGTACCGGGGGGGCAAGAGACCCAGTACTTC
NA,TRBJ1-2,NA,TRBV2,CASSEYQGNYGYTF,TGTGCCAGCAGTGAATACCAGGGAAACTATGGCTACACCTTC
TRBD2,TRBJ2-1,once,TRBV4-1,CASSQDLTSGPYNEQFF,TGCGCCAGCAGCCAAGATCTGACTAGCGGTCCCTACAATGAGCAGTTCTTC